These T cell receptor beta chains were read from a single sample in a study of identical twins. TCRdb reprocessed the 5' RACE reads with MiXCR, giving one entry per CDR3 protein. The profile shows around 1.7 million distinct CDR3 sequences, 32% of them singletons. Sequences were obtained from cord blood. The source is a newborn girl in good health. Each CDR3 is given with its conserved first and last residue. The D gene is left open where the match is weak. Some rows have no size entry. The others give once, few or many, or a class for an expanded clone.

v_gene	j_gene	d_gene	abundance	CDR3nt	CDR3aa
TRBV7-2	TRBJ1-6	NA	few	TGTGCCAGCAGCCTGGACTCTACTGCCGATAATTCACCCCTCCACTTT	CASSLDSTADNSPLHF
TRBV12-3/TRBV12-4	TRBJ2-3	NA	NA	TGTGCCAGCAGTTGGTACGCCAGCACAGATGCGCAGTATTTT	CASSWYASTDAQYF
TRBV6-1	TRBJ2-1	NA	few	TGTGCCAGCAGTGAATATGCCGGGACTTACAATGAGCAGTTCTTC	CASSEYAGTYNEQFF
TRBV2	TRBJ2-1	NA	NA	TGTGCCAGCAGTGCCCCCGAGACTAGTTATGAGCAGTTCTTC	CASSAPETSYEQFF
TRBV20-1	TRBJ2-7	NA	many	TGCAGTGCTAGCGCCCGATACGAGCAGTACTTC	CSASARYEQYF
TRBV27	TRBJ2-3	NA	NA	TGTGCCAGCAGTTCACCGACTAGCAGGGGAAGTACAGATACGCAGTATTTT	CASSSPTSRGSTDTQYF
TRBV5-1	TRBJ2-7	NA	many	TGCGCCAGCAGCTTGACTTCCGGGACTGGACACTACGAGCAGTACTTC	CASSLTSGTGHYEQYF
TRBV20-1	TRBJ2-4	NA	NA	TGCAGTGCTAGAGATCGATGGCTCCTACTAGCCAAAAACATTCAGTACTTC	CSARDRWLLLAKNIQYF
TRBV25-1	TRBJ1-6	NA	few	TGTGCCAGCAGTGGGCAGGTCGGGTCACCCCTCCACTTT	CASSGQVGSPLHF
TRBV20-1	TRBJ1-4	NA	few	TGCAGTGCTAGAGATCTGGTGCGGGGGGCAGGAGAAAAACTGTTTTTT	CSARDLVRGAGEKLFF